The clone carrying this T cell receptor beta chain turned up a few times. From the 5' RACE reads, TCRdb called clonotypes with MiXCR, one entry per CDR3 protein. Of roughly 8,400 distinct CDR3 sequences listed, about three fifths are singletons. The CDR3 loop spans 15 amino acids. After removal of 6 bases from V and 0 bases from J, the junction contained 9 bases not matched to a gene. Germline V gene data show CDR1 as DFQATT and CDR2 as SNEGSKA (reference sequence). The TCR originated in a female donor with breast cancer. V is TRBV20-1 and J is TRBJ2-3; TRBD1 aligns across 7 bases. Specimen: tumor-infiltrating memory CD4+ T cells sorted from the breast tumor. Subset reported: memory CD4+ T cells, CD4+CD45RO+CD25-. Here the CDR3 reads CSAHDRERSTDTQYF. Here the CDR3 DNA reads TGCAGTGCACATGACAGGGAACGGAGCACAGATACGCAGTATTTT.